This T cell receptor (beta chain) was obtained from a study of a mutant IDH1 vaccine in newly diagnosed glioma (dated by TCRdb to about 2021). Broadly, across the study: Patients received eight vaccinations in weeks 1, 3, 5, 7, 11, 15, 19 and 23, corresponding to visits V03 through V10. Of the 30 or so patients who were treated, about 60% were male and around 38% were female, and the mean age was around 40 years. Longitudinal TCRB deep sequencing was done for fewer than 30 treated patients, wherever samples were available for exploratory analyses. Vaccination began 4-6 weeks after radiotherapy alone, or alongside temozolomide cycles in the chemotherapy-containing groups. Before enrollment, most patients had been given radiochemotherapy with temozolomide as standard therapy, while the rest had received either radiotherapy alone or temozolomide alone. Peripheral blood was drawn at six visits: V03 (baseline), V05, V07, V10, V12 and V13.

From cysteine to valine, the CDR3 is 15 amino acids long. The read is trimmed to its CDR3 DNA, 45 bases read in frame from base 1. Relative to germline, V is 0 bases shorter and J is 2 bases shorter, with 12 bases between their ends. Taken from the germline V gene, the CDR1 and CDR2 loops are SGHRS and YFSETQ. General findings and caveats noted by the study authors: PBMC samples for TCRB deep sequencing were selected based on availability. Immune responses induced by the vaccine were seen in more than 85% of patients across multiple MHC alleles. Pseudoprogression seemed to be unrelated to changes in the top peripheral T cell clonotypes found by TCRB sequencing. The authors stated that sample limitations prevented analyses of patient blood samples from being reproduced.

The time point tag for this specimen amounts to: week 11, during vaccination. A 20-mer mutant IDH1 peptide at 300 micrograms in Montanide made up each vaccine dose, which was injected subcutaneously together with topical imiquimod. The donors had newly diagnosed IDH1-mutant astrocytomas of WHO grade 3 or 4 that showed loss of nuclear ATRX. The samples were drawn from NOA16, a multicentre, single-arm, open-label phase I trial in Germany that tested a mutant IDH1 peptide vaccine in humans for the first time. The DNeasy Blood and Tissue Kit was used to extract genomic DNA from EDTA blood for TCRB sequencing. In the case of this clone: No cognate antigen has been identified for it. Base-call qualities are not available, and no considerably larger clone is one nucleotide away.

The protocol used for the library was the immunoSEQ multiplex PCR assay. The hsTCRB Kit was used according to the manufacturer's protocol to amplify rearranged TCR beta chain sequences. TCRB libraries were sequenced on an Illumina MiSeq. From the authors' description of their analysis: The proprietary platform of the kit vendor was used for demultiplexing, trimming and gene mapping. TCRdb provides this immuneACCESS table in a form limited to in-frame rearrangements. Some clones are lacking; in checked studies, under half of them reflect an unresolved V gene, and why the rest are absent is not known. That table gives V, J and clone size, and the DNA gave D and trimming. The sample has about 62,000 clones on record, 75% to 90% of them singletons. Less than 2% of the sample lies in the top ten.

The chain uses TRBV5-1 and TRBJ2-7; a confident D gene designation cannot be given. The receptor's source is a middle-aged man with glioma. The input for sequencing was PBMCs, taken from a glioma patient whose treatment included an IDH1 peptide vaccine. The encoded CDR3 is CASSLGAGGAYEQYV. Here is the DNA: TGCGCCAGCAGCTTGGGGGCCGGCGGAGCCTACGAGCAGTACGTC.